This T cell receptor beta chain was identified during a study of T cell responses to AZD1222 COVID-19 vaccine. A remark on this clone: Its antigen is unidentified.

Trimming took 8 bases from V and 1 from J; bases not matched to a gene: 4. Germline loops: CDR1 SQVTM, CDR2 ANQGSEA. This CDR3 contains 12 residues. Study outcomes and limitations: All repertoire sampling was performed exclusively after the peak T cell response.

Assay used: immunoSEQ multiplex PCR; TCRdb lists only in-frame clones, some missing. The table includes about 130,000 clones, more than 75% detected once. This sequence joins TRBV29-1 and TRBJ2-5; 7 bases fit TRBD2. The sequences come from peripheral blood, collected on day 0 of AZD1222 vaccination. The sequence came from an adult in good health. As DNA, the CDR3 is TGCAGCCCCGGGGGGACCCAAGAGACCCAGTACTTC. It codes for CSPGGTQETQYF. Filled out from reference TRBV29-1 and TRBJ2-5, the complete variable domain reads SAVISQKPSRDICQRGTSLTIQCQVDSQVTMMFWYRQQPGQSLTLIATANQGSEATYESGFVIDKFPISRPNLTFSTLTVSNMSPEDSSIYLCSPGGTQETQYFGPGTRLLVL.